A selection of T cell receptor beta chains follows, all from one sample in a study of blood T cell repertoires in COVID-19. Sequencing was performed with immunoSEQ multiplex PCR; in TCRdb, only in-frame clones are kept and a portion is missing. The repertoire includes 270,000 or so clones, 90% of them detected once, and 4.1% sits in the top ten. Sequenced sample: PBMCs or T cells enriched from blood (not recorded which). These receptors came from a woman in her 30s with acute COVID-19. Both conserved end residues are part of each CDR3. The D gene is left open where the match is weak. Clone size appears in some rows only: once, few, many, or a class for an expanded clone.

clone_size j_call v_call d_call cdr3_nt cdr3_aa
NA TRBJ2-6 TRBV4-2 NA TGTGCCAGCAGCCAAGAAGGGGCCGCGGGGGCCAACGTCCTGACTTTC CASSQEGAAGANVLTF
NA TRBJ2-1 TRBV5-1 TRBD1 TGCGCCACCTCGGGAACAGGGGCGAGTGAGCAGTTCTTC CATSGTGASEQFF
NA TRBJ2-7 TRBV4-1 NA TGCGCCAGCAGCCAAGTAGGAGGGGTAGAGCAGTACTTC CASSQVGGVEQYF
NA TRBJ2-1 TRBV9 TRBD2 TGTGCCAGCAGCCCGACGGGACTAGCATACAATGAGCAGTTCTTC CASSPTGLAYNEQFF
once TRBJ2-2 TRBV25-1 NA TGTGCCAGCAGTGAAGGGTTAGCGGCGAACACCGGGGAGCTGTTTTTT CASSEGLAANTGELFF
once TRBJ2-5 TRBV2 NA TGTGCCAGCAGTTCTATGTGGGGCCCGGAAGAGACCCAGTACTTC CASSSMWGPEETQYF
NA TRBJ2-1 TRBV28 TRBD1 TGTGCCAGCAGTCCCCTGGGGCAGGGGGATTACAATGAGCAGTTCTTC CASSPLGQGDYNEQFF
NA TRBJ2-7 TRBV7-2 TRBD2 TGTGCCAGCAGCTTAGGAAGCGGGAGTCTAGGTGAGCAGTACTTC CASSLGSGSLGEQYF
NA TRBJ2-7 TRBV24-1 NA TGTGCCACCAGTAACGGCGGGGCCTACGAGCAGTACTTC CATSNGGAYEQYF
NA TRBJ1-2 TRBV19 NA TGTGCCAGTAGTATAGATTACCGAGACTTAATTCGGGGCTACACCTTC CASSIDYRDLIRGYTF
once TRBJ2-2 TRBV7-3 NA TGTGCCAGCAGCCCATGGCCAGAGAGGGACGGGGAGCTGTTTTTT CASSPWPERDGELFF
NA TRBJ2-1 TRBV3-1/TRBV3-2 TRBD2 TGTGCCAGCAGCCAAAGTACCCTAGCGGGAGTAGATGAGCAGTTCTTC CASSQSTLAGVDEQFF
NA TRBJ1-2 TRBV7-2 TRBD1 TGTGCCAGCAGCTTAGCGGGGGGACAGGGATATGGCTACACCTTC CASSLAGGQGYGYTF
NA TRBJ2-7 TRBV12-5 NA TGTGCTAGTGACCCCCCCGCGGTGCCCTGGGAGCAGTACTTC CASDPPAVPWEQYF
NA TRBJ1-1 TRBV7-9 NA TGTGCCAGCAGCTTAGCAGGGGCTGAAGCTTTCTTT CASSLAGAEAFF
NA TRBJ1-1 TRBV9 NA TGTGCCAGCAGCGTAGCTACGGACACTGAAGCTTTCTTT CASSVATDTEAFF
NA TRBJ1-5 TRBV29-1 NA TGCAGCGTTACGTTCGGGGTTGAGCAGCCCCAGCATTTT CSVTFGVEQPQHF
NA TRBJ2-1 TRBV7-8 TRBD2 TGTGCCAGCAGCATAGGGGCGGGAGGGTCTATTGAGCAGTTCTTC CASSIGAGGSIEQFF
NA TRBJ2-1 TRBV5-1 NA TGCGCCAGCAGCTTGGTTGACTCGTGGTTCTTC CASSLVDSWFF
NA TRBJ1-1 TRBV19 NA TGTGCCAGTAACCGGGGGAACACTGAAGCTTTCTTT CASNRGNTEAFF
NA TRBJ2-1 TRBV5-1 NA TGCGCCAGCAGTAGGACAGCCACTACCTACAATGAGCAGTTCTTC CASSRTATTYNEQFF
NA TRBJ2-3 TRBV4-1 NA TGCGCCAGCTTGAGTAGCACAGATACGCAGTATTTT CASLSSTDTQYF
NA TRBJ2-1 TRBV7-6 TRBD2 TGTGCCAGCAGCTCAACCCCCGGGACTAGGGAGCAGTTCTTC CASSSTPGTREQFF
NA TRBJ2-3 TRBV19 TRBD2 TGTGCCAGTAGTCTCGGGGGGAGGGGCGGCACAGATACGCAGTATTTT CASSLGGRGGTDTQYF
NA TRBJ1-3 TRBV28 NA TGTGCCAGCAGTTTATACGGTAGCTCTGGAAACACCATATATTTT CASSLYGSSGNTIYF
NA TRBJ2-5 TRBV10-3 NA TGTGCCATCAGTGAGCCGTCAAGGCGGGGTCGGGAGACCCAGTACTTC CAISEPSRRGRETQYF
NA TRBJ2-7 TRBV30 TRBD1 TGTGCCGGTAAAACCGGGACAGGTACCTACGAGCAGTACTTC CAGKTGTGTYEQYF
NA TRBJ1-6 TRBV28 TRBD1 TGTGCCAGCAGCCCGGGACAGGGGAGCTCACCCCTCCACTTT CASSPGQGSSPLHF
few TRBJ1-2 TRBV6-5 NA TGTGCCAGCACCCTAAACGGAGTTTCTGGCTACACCTTC CASTLNGVSGYTF